The rows below give T cell receptor beta chains drawn from one sample of a study of neoadjuvant anti-PD-1 for oral cavity cancer. The method was immunoSEQ multiplex PCR; TCRdb's version includes in-frame clones alone and lacks a portion of them. The table includes just under 70,000 clones, approximately 85% detected once. The sequences come from PBMCs, collected after nivolumab (anti-PD-1) treatment. The source of these receptors is a person aged 40-85 years with oral cavity squamous cell carcinoma. Both conserved end residues are part of each CDR3. Each record gives: J gene, clone size, V gene, D gene, CDR3 DNA, CDR3 protein. A D gene is named only where the DNA matches it firmly. Size is omitted from some rows. Given values are once, few, many or a class for expanded clones.

j_call: TRBJ1-1; clone_size: -; v_call: TRBV6-6; d_call: -; cdr3_nt: TGTGCCAGCAGTTACAGGGGCGGTGGGGCTTTCTTT; cdr3_aa: CASSYRGGGAFF
j_call: TRBJ1-5; clone_size: -; v_call: TRBV30; d_call: TRBD1; cdr3_nt: TGTGCCTGGAGTCGTACAGGGGGCAATCAGCCCCAGCATTTT; cdr3_aa: CAWSRTGGNQPQHF
j_call: TRBJ2-4; clone_size: -; v_call: TRBV29-1; d_call: -; cdr3_nt: TGCAGCGTTGAAGACGGGCGGCTAGCCAAAAACATTCAGTACTTC; cdr3_aa: CSVEDGRLAKNIQYF
j_call: TRBJ1-2; clone_size: -; v_call: TRBV6-5; d_call: TRBD1; cdr3_nt: TGTGCCAGCAGTTACGGGAACAGGGGGAACTATGGCTACACCTTC; cdr3_aa: CASSYGNRGNYGYTF
j_call: TRBJ1-1; clone_size: -; v_call: TRBV13; d_call: -; cdr3_nt: TGTGCCAGCAGCATCGGCCGAGGGCGCCGTGCTGAAGCTTTCTTT; cdr3_aa: CASSIGRGRRAEAFF
j_call: TRBJ2-7; clone_size: -; v_call: TRBV30; d_call: -; cdr3_nt: TGTGCCTGGAGTGTAAGGGGCGCGGGCGAGCAGTACTTC; cdr3_aa: CAWSVRGAGEQYF
j_call: TRBJ2-7; clone_size: -; v_call: TRBV5-4; d_call: -; cdr3_nt: TGTGCCAGCAGCCTCGACCAGGGGCCCTCCTACGAGCAGTACTTC; cdr3_aa: CASSLDQGPSYEQYF
j_call: TRBJ2-1; clone_size: few; v_call: TRBV27; d_call: -; cdr3_nt: TGTGCCAGCAGAGTATACGGGATACCGCACTACAATGAGCAGTTCTTC; cdr3_aa: CASRVYGIPHYNEQFF
j_call: TRBJ1-4; clone_size: -; v_call: TRBV28; d_call: -; cdr3_nt: TGTGCCAGCAGTTCCCCTGGTAGGGAACTGTTTTTT; cdr3_aa: CASSSPGRELFF
j_call: TRBJ2-3; clone_size: -; v_call: TRBV6-1; d_call: -; cdr3_nt: TGTGCCAGCAGCCAAGCAGATACGCAGTATTTT; cdr3_aa: CASSQADTQYF
j_call: TRBJ1-1; clone_size: -; v_call: TRBV19; d_call: -; cdr3_nt: TGTGCCAGTAGTCAGGGGCAGGGGACTGAAGCTTTCTTT; cdr3_aa: CASSQGQGTEAFF
j_call: TRBJ1-5; clone_size: medium-sized; v_call: TRBV19; d_call: TRBD1; cdr3_nt: TGTGCCAGCCAATCCGGGACAGGGAGCAATCAGCCCCAGCATTTT; cdr3_aa: CASQSGTGSNQPQHF
j_call: TRBJ2-7; clone_size: -; v_call: TRBV28; d_call: -; cdr3_nt: TGTGCCAGCAGTTCAGGGACGGCTAACTACGAGCAGTACTTC; cdr3_aa: CASSSGTANYEQYF
j_call: TRBJ2-7; clone_size: -; v_call: TRBV5-4; d_call: -; cdr3_nt: TGTGCCAGCAGCCCAGTAGGGCAAAGCTCCTACGAGCAGTACTTC; cdr3_aa: CASSPVGQSSYEQYF
j_call: TRBJ2-5; clone_size: few; v_call: TRBV5-1; d_call: -; cdr3_nt: TGCGCCAGCAGCTTGGACCGAGAGACCCAGTACTTC; cdr3_aa: CASSLDRETQYF
j_call: TRBJ2-3; clone_size: once; v_call: TRBV5-1; d_call: -; cdr3_nt: TGCGCCAGCAGCTTGGATAGGTTTATCACAGATACGCAGTATTTT; cdr3_aa: CASSLDRFITDTQYF
j_call: TRBJ2-3; clone_size: -; v_call: TRBV2; d_call: TRBD1; cdr3_nt: TGTGCCAGCAGTGTTACGGGACAGGGGGCCCCAGATACGCAGTATTTT; cdr3_aa: CASSVTGQGAPDTQYF
j_call: TRBJ2-7; clone_size: -; v_call: TRBV5-1; d_call: -; cdr3_nt: TGCGCCAGCAGCTTGGAAATGGGACCCGAGCAGTACTTC; cdr3_aa: CASSLEMGPEQYF
j_call: TRBJ2-2; clone_size: -; v_call: TRBV4-2; d_call: TRBD2; cdr3_nt: TGTGCCAGCAGCCAAGATTTAGGGACTAGTGCCGGGGAGCTGTTTTTT; cdr3_aa: CASSQDLGTSAGELFF
j_call: TRBJ1-1; clone_size: -; v_call: TRBV7-9; d_call: -; cdr3_nt: TGTGCCAGCAGCTCTTACCCGGAAAGGGGGGGCACTGAAGCTTTCTTT; cdr3_aa: CASSSYPERGGTEAFF
j_call: TRBJ1-4; clone_size: once; v_call: TRBV5-1; d_call: -; cdr3_nt: TGCGCCAGCAGCTTGGCCGGGGAGGGCACGCGGGAAAAACTGTTTTTT; cdr3_aa: CASSLAGEGTREKLFF
j_call: TRBJ1-1; clone_size: -; v_call: TRBV10-2; d_call: -; cdr3_nt: TGCGCCAGCAGTGAGTTGTCAGAAGCTTTCTTT; cdr3_aa: CASSELSEAFF
j_call: TRBJ1-1; clone_size: -; v_call: TRBV7-9; d_call: TRBD1; cdr3_nt: TGTGCCAGCAGCTTGTCGACAGGGTACACTGAAGCTTTCTTT; cdr3_aa: CASSLSTGYTEAFF
j_call: TRBJ2-3; clone_size: -; v_call: TRBV18; d_call: -; cdr3_nt: TGTGCCAGCTCACCAATCTCCGGGACATGGTCAGGTAATACGCAGTATTTT; cdr3_aa: CASSPISGTWSGNTQYF
j_call: TRBJ2-3; clone_size: -; v_call: TRBV29-1; d_call: -; cdr3_nt: TGCAGCGTTGGAGCGGTGACTAGGTCGGATACGCAGTATTTT; cdr3_aa: CSVGAVTRSDTQYF
j_call: TRBJ2-1; clone_size: -; v_call: TRBV4-2; d_call: -; cdr3_nt: TGTGCCAGCAGCCAAGATTCTGGCGATGAGCAGTTCTTC; cdr3_aa: CASSQDSGDEQFF
j_call: TRBJ2-7; clone_size: -; v_call: TRBV6-1; d_call: TRBD1; cdr3_nt: TGTGCCAGCAGTGGGACAGGGACCTACGAGCAGTACTTC; cdr3_aa: CASSGTGTYEQYF
j_call: TRBJ2-5; clone_size: -; v_call: TRBV5-1; d_call: -; cdr3_nt: TGCGCCAGCAGCTTGAATAGCGGCTACCAAGAGACCCAGTACTTC; cdr3_aa: CASSLNSGYQETQYF
j_call: TRBJ2-7; clone_size: -; v_call: TRBV27; d_call: -; cdr3_nt: TGTGCCAGCAGTCCCTCTGGCGGGCCGAGCTCCTACGAGCAGTACTTC; cdr3_aa: CASSPSGGPSSYEQYF
j_call: TRBJ1-5; clone_size: few; v_call: TRBV6-5; d_call: -; cdr3_nt: TGTGCCAGCAGTTATATGAGCAATCAGCCCCAGCATTTT; cdr3_aa: CASSYMSNQPQHF
j_call: TRBJ2-3; clone_size: -; v_call: TRBV30; d_call: TRBD2; cdr3_nt: TGTGCCTGGAGGGCAACGGGAGGCGGTACAGATACGCAGTATTTT; cdr3_aa: CAWRATGGGTDTQYF
j_call: TRBJ2-5; clone_size: -; v_call: TRBV7-2; d_call: TRBD2; cdr3_nt: TGTGCCAGCAGCTTAGTAGTCACTAGCGGCCAAGAGACCCAGTACTTC; cdr3_aa: CASSLVVTSGQETQYF
j_call: TRBJ2-5; clone_size: -; v_call: TRBV2; d_call: TRBD2; cdr3_nt: TGTGCCAGCAATCAGGGAGGGGTTCGGGAGACCCAGTACTTC; cdr3_aa: CASNQGGVRETQYF
j_call: TRBJ1-5; clone_size: -; v_call: TRBV11-2; d_call: TRBD1; cdr3_nt: TGTGCCAGCAGCATGACAGGGGCACGGCAGCCCCAGCATTTT; cdr3_aa: CASSMTGARQPQHF
j_call: TRBJ2-7; clone_size: -; v_call: TRBV30; d_call: -; cdr3_nt: TGTGCCTGGAGCCTGGCAGCCTACGAGCAGTACTTC; cdr3_aa: CAWSLAAYEQYF
j_call: TRBJ2-7; clone_size: -; v_call: TRBV5-5; d_call: TRBD1; cdr3_nt: TGTGCCAGCAGCTCTTTTTTCGGACAGGGGGCTTACGAGCAGTACTTC; cdr3_aa: CASSSFFGQGAYEQYF
j_call: TRBJ1-5; clone_size: -; v_call: TRBV10-3; d_call: -; cdr3_nt: TGTGCCGTTGGCGGGGGGGTGGACAATCAGCCCCAGCATTTT; cdr3_aa: CAVGGGVDNQPQHF
j_call: TRBJ1-3; clone_size: -; v_call: TRBV19; d_call: -; cdr3_nt: TGTGCCAGTCTGAGTGTGGGATTCAACACCATATATTTT; cdr3_aa: CASLSVGFNTIYF
j_call: TRBJ2-7; clone_size: -; v_call: TRBV30; d_call: -; cdr3_nt: TGTGCCTGGAGTGGCTCCTACGAGCAGTACTTC; cdr3_aa: CAWSGSYEQYF
j_call: TRBJ2-7; clone_size: -; v_call: TRBV28; d_call: TRBD1; cdr3_nt: TGTGCCAGCAGTTCCGGGACAGGACCCTACGAGCAGTACTTC; cdr3_aa: CASSSGTGPYEQYF
j_call: TRBJ1-1; clone_size: -; v_call: TRBV27; d_call: TRBD1; cdr3_nt: TGTGCCAGCAGTTCCCCTCTGACAGGGATAAACACTGAAGCTTTCTTT; cdr3_aa: CASSSPLTGINTEAFF
j_call: TRBJ2-7; clone_size: -; v_call: TRBV30; d_call: -; cdr3_nt: TGTGCCTGGAGTGTAGGGGGCGAGCAGTACTTC; cdr3_aa: CAWSVGGEQYF
j_call: TRBJ2-3; clone_size: -; v_call: TRBV30; d_call: -; cdr3_nt: TGTGCCTGGAGTCCGGGAGGGACAGGGACTAGAACAGATACGCAGTATTTT; cdr3_aa: CAWSPGGTGTRTDTQYF
j_call: TRBJ1-4; clone_size: -; v_call: TRBV30; d_call: -; cdr3_nt: TGTGCCTGGAAATCAACTTGGACTAATGAAAAACTGTTTTTT; cdr3_aa: CAWKSTWTNEKLFF
j_call: TRBJ1-5; clone_size: -; v_call: TRBV6-5; d_call: -; cdr3_nt: TGTGCCAGCAGTCAGGAGAGCAATCAGCCCCAGCATTTT; cdr3_aa: CASSQESNQPQHF
j_call: TRBJ2-7; clone_size: -; v_call: TRBV28; d_call: TRBD1; cdr3_nt: TGTGCCAGCAGTTTAAAGGACAGGGTGAACGAGCAGTACTTC; cdr3_aa: CASSLKDRVNEQYF
j_call: TRBJ2-7; clone_size: -; v_call: TRBV11-3; d_call: TRBD2; cdr3_nt: TGTGCCAGCACCCTAAGCGGGAAGAGTGGGTACGAGCAGTACTTC; cdr3_aa: CASTLSGKSGYEQYF
j_call: TRBJ2-3; clone_size: -; v_call: TRBV2; d_call: -; cdr3_nt: TGTGCCAGACTTAGGTCGGATACGCAGTATTTT; cdr3_aa: CARLRSDTQYF
j_call: TRBJ1-3; clone_size: -; v_call: TRBV9; d_call: -; cdr3_nt: TGTGCCAGCAGCGCGGGGAACTCTGGAAACACCATATATTTT; cdr3_aa: CASSAGNSGNTIYF
j_call: TRBJ1-5; clone_size: few; v_call: TRBV6-5; d_call: -; cdr3_nt: TGTGCCAGCAGCCGAAGTTGGGATAGCAATCAGCCCCAGCATTTT; cdr3_aa: CASSRSWDSNQPQHF
j_call: TRBJ1-5; clone_size: -; v_call: TRBV7-9; d_call: -; cdr3_nt: TGTGCCAGCAGCTTAGGGGGGGACCAGCCCCAGCATTTT; cdr3_aa: CASSLGGDQPQHF